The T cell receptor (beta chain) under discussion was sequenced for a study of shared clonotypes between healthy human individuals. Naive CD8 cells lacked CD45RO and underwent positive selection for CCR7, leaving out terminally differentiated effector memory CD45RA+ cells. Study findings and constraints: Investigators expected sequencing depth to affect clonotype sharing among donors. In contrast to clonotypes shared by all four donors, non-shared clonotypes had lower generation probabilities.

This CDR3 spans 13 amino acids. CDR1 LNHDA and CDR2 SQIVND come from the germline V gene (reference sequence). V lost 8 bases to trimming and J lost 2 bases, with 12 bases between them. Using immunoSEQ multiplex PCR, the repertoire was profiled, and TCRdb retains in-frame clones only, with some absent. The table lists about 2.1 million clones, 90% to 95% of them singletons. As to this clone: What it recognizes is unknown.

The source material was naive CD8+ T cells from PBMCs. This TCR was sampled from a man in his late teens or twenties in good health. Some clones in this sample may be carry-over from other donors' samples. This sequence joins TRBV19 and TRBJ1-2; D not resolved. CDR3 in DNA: TGTGCCAGTCAAAGACGGGGAAACTATGGCTACACCTTC. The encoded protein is CASQRRGNYGYTF.